The rows below give T cell receptor beta chains drawn from one sample of a study of coeliac disease. The method was immunoSEQ multiplex PCR; TCRdb's version includes in-frame clones alone and lacks a portion of them. The sample includes around 8,400 clones, about three fifths of them seen just once. Sequencing used intraepithelial lymphocytes from the gut. Receptor source: a woman aged 55 to 70 with celiac disease. Both conserved end residues are part of each CDR3. A D gene is named only where the DNA matches it firmly. Size is omitted from some rows. Given values are once, few, many or a class for expanded clones.

>.|.|TRBJ1-2|TRBV28
TGTGCCATCGCTCTGGGGTGGGGCAACTATGGCTACACCTTC
CAIALGWGNYGYTF
>TRBD1|.|TRBJ2-7|TRBV5-8
TGTGCCAGCAGCCGGGACAGGGGGCGTTTCGAGCAGTACTTC
CASSRDRGRFEQYF
>.|.|TRBJ1-1|TRBV27
TGTGCCAGCAGTTTTGTAGACCCGGAGGGCACTGAAGCTTTCTTT
CASSFVDPEGTEAFF
>.|.|TRBJ2-4|TRBV11-2
TGTGCCAGCAGCTTTATTCAGGGGTTCGGCAAAAACATTCAGTACTTC
CASSFIQGFGKNIQYF
>.|once|TRBJ2-7|TRBV13
TGTGCCAGCAGCTCTAAATACGAGCAGTACTTC
CASSSKYEQYF
>.|few|TRBJ1-6|TRBV30
TGTGCCTGGGCCGGCTCCTATAATTCACCCCTCCACTTT
CAWAGSYNSPLHF
>TRBD2|.|TRBJ2-3|TRBV11-2
TGTGCCAGCAGAAGGATAGCGGGGATCGGCACAGATACGCAGTATTTT
CASRRIAGIGTDTQYF
>TRBD1|.|TRBJ2-2|TRBV4-2
TGTGCCAGCAGCCCCTCCGACAGGGGCGGAACCGGGGAGCTGTTTTTT
CASSPSDRGGTGELFF
>TRBD2|few|TRBJ2-1|TRBV15
TGTGCCACCAGCGGGGGGAGCGGGGGGCAGAGTGAGCAGTTCTTC
CATSGGSGGQSEQFF
>.|few|TRBJ2-7|TRBV6-8
TGTGCCAGCAGTTACTCGAATTCCAGGGGAGTTGACGAGCAGTACTTC
CASSYSNSRGVDEQYF
>TRBD1|.|TRBJ2-7|TRBV5-1
TGCGCCAGCAGTAGGGACAGTGAAGGTCTCTACGAGCAGTACTTC
CASSRDSEGLYEQYF
>.|.|TRBJ2-1|TRBV9
TGTGCCAGCAGCTCGGACTGGAATGAGCAGTTCTTC
CASSSDWNEQFF
>TRBD2|.|TRBJ2-1|TRBV7-9
TGTGCCAGCAGCTTAGACCTTGAGCGGGGCATGTACAATGAGCAGTTCTTC
CASSLDLERGMYNEQFF
>TRBD1|.|TRBJ1-2|TRBV5-6
TGTGCCAGCAGCTTGGGCGACAGGGTGTATGGCTACACCTTC
CASSLGDRVYGYTF
>.|.|TRBJ1-2|TRBV19
TGTGCCAGTAGTATCGAGGCGTACTATGGCTACACCTTC
CASSIEAYYGYTF
>.|few|TRBJ1-4|TRBV4-1
TGCGCCAGCAGCCAAGCAGGGGACAATGAAAAACTGTTTTTT
CASSQAGDNEKLFF
>TRBD1|.|TRBJ1-1|TRBV4-1
TGCGCCAGCAGCCCTGCCGGACAGGGGATCGCTGAAGCTTTCTTT
CASSPAGQGIAEAFF
>TRBD1|.|TRBJ1-1|TRBV5-6
TGTGCCAGCAGTACAGGGGGAAAAGCTTTCTTT
CASSTGGKAFF
>.|once|TRBJ2-2|TRBV27
TGTGCCAGCAGTTTCTATACCGGGGAGCTGTTTTTT
CASSFYTGELFF
>.|.|TRBJ1-5|TRBV2
TGTGCCAGCAGGCCGGACAGATTAGAGCCCCAGCATTTT
CASRPDRLEPQHF
>TRBD2|medium-sized|TRBJ2-5|TRBV5-1
TGCGCCAGCAGCTCACGGGGACTAGGTTACATAGAGACCCAGTACTTC
CASSSRGLGYIETQYF
>.|.|TRBJ1-2|TRBV7-9
TGTGCCAGCAGCTTAGGTCTCTATGGCTACACCTTC
CASSLGLYGYTF
>.|.|TRBJ2-1|TRBV6-1
TGTGCCAGCATGCAGATAGGAGACAATGAGCAGTTCTTC
CASMQIGDNEQFF
>.|medium-sized|TRBJ2-3|TRBV7-6
TGTGCCAGCAGCTTTAGCGCAGGGGAGGGGGTCGGTACGCAGTATTTT
CASSFSAGEGVGTQYF
>TRBD1|.|TRBJ1-2|TRBV5-5
TGTGCCAGCAGCCAACAGGGGGAGGGAGGCTACACCTTC
CASSQQGEGGYTF
>.|few|TRBJ1-2|TRBV28
TGTGCCAGCACTGAAATAGCTAACTATGGCTACACCTTC
CASTEIANYGYTF
>.|.|TRBJ2-1|TRBV15
TGTGCCACCCGCGGGATCTCCTACAATGAGCAGTTCTTC
CATRGISYNEQFF
>TRBD2|.|TRBJ2-1|TRBV13
TGTGCCAGCAGCTTGCGGGGGAGCTCCTACAATGAGCAGTTCTTC
CASSLRGSSYNEQFF
>TRBD2|.|TRBJ2-3|TRBV9
TGTGCCAGCAGCGTAGTTCCAGCGGGGGGTTCACATACGCAGTATTTT
CASSVVPAGGSHTQYF